This T cell receptor beta chain is from a study of PD-L1 blockade in urothelial cancer (dated by TCRdb to between 2016 and 2019). With respect to the entire study: Therapy was started around 2014 for all patients, and atezolizumab 1,200 mg was administered intravenously every 3 weeks. About 90% of the 29 patients were males with bladder-origin urothelial cancer, and about 60% of the 29 reported a prior smoking history. Durable clinical benefit was defined as a progression-free survival longer than 6 months, and TCR features were additionally tested against progression-free survival and overall survival. TCR sequencing covered pretreatment tumor samples and matched, serially collected peripheral blood taken before and after atezolizumab treatment. Over 28 patients had pretreatment blood TCR-seq, approximately 24 had at least one posttreatment blood collection, and approximately 24 had tumor TCR-seq. Patients had an ECOG performance status of 0 or 1 and had received between 0 and 3 prior chemotherapy regimens. The study, an exploratory multi-omic analysis, examined somatic, immune and clinical correlates of response to PD-L1 blockade with atezolizumab in urothelial cancer. Blood samples were analyzed 3 weeks after the start of treatment (second dose) and 6 weeks after the start of treatment. In the same patients, pretreatment tumors underwent whole exome sequencing and RNA sequencing in addition to TCR sequencing. Nine patients achieved durable clinical benefit and about 22 did not. Blood samples gave median yields of about 150,000 T cells and tens of thousands of unique TCRs, along with a median clonality of about 0.084.

Synthetic TCR analog templates were spiked into each PCR to estimate absolute template abundance from read counts. The immunoSEQ assay was used to amplify TCRbeta CDR3 regions from genomic DNA with bias-controlled V and J gene primers. Sequencing of rearranged TCRbeta segments was done at approximately 20X coverage. Processing in the source paper ran as follows. Sequencing errors were corrected by clustering, and CDR3s were annotated against IMGT so that V, D and J genes could be assigned. Downstream analyses used only productive TCRbeta rearrangements, leaving out any out-of-frame or stop-codon sequences. To compute clonality, Shannon entropy was normalized by the log of the number of unique productive sequences and then subtracted from one. Clones differing between time points or between blood and tumor were identified by Fisher's exact test with Benjamini-Hochberg correction at adjusted p below 0.01. TCRdb took over this immuneACCESS table, retaining in-frame rearrangements with V and J assigned. Such tables are incomplete; in checked studies, under half of the missing clones stem from an unresolved V gene, and the remainder is unexplained. From that table come the V and J calls and clone size; the DNA was used to work out D and trimming. Present in this sample are about 48,000 clones, roughly 80% of which were seen just once. 8.8% of the sample is in the top ten clones.

Here is what the overall study found, with its caveats: Small sample size (n ≈ 30) and many exploratory analyses mean the results are intended to be hypothesis-generating. Patients with durable benefit showed greater expansion of tumor-associated TCR clones in peripheral blood 3 weeks after starting treatment (n of about 21, p = 0.022). Improved progression-free and overall survival was found to be associated with pretreatment peripheral blood TCR clonality below the median.

Points on this clone: Its specific antigen is unknown. No much larger clone exists at a distance of one base, and base qualities are not known.

Trimming at the junction amounts to 0 bases on V and 2 bases on J, and the germline ends lie 12 bases apart. Via the germline V gene (reference sequence), CDR1 is SGHNT and CDR2 YYREEE. The cysteine opens and the phenylalanine closes a CDR3 of 15 amino acids. Kept here is only the CDR3 DNA, which spans 45 bases and is read in frame from base 1. Sample time point, as interpreted from the label and publication: peripheral blood 6 weeks after treatment start. A cohort of 25 to 30 patients with locally advanced or metastatic urothelial carcinoma, treated at Memorial Sloan Kettering on a trial protocol, was included. Peripheral blood mononuclear cells were collected pretreatment and during treatment, with between 1 and 8 total time points per patient. The Qiagen DNeasy Blood extraction kit was used to purify genomic DNA from total PBMCs and tumor samples. Collected pretreatment and during treatment, PBMCs were isolated and stored as previously described.

Here the sequenced sample was PBMCs, taken around atezolizumab (anti-PD-L1) treatment. The clonotype comes from a man in his 70s with urothelial cancer. The sequence joins TRBV5-4 to TRBJ2-7; TRBD1 might be the D gene, on 6 matching bases. Read as DNA, the sequence is TGTGCCAGCAGCTTGGCCGCAGGGGCAGCCTACGAGCAGTACTTC. Its protein is CASSLAAGAAYEQYF. Joined to the reference TRBV5-4 and TRBJ2-7 proteins, this CDR3 gives the full variable domain: ETGVTQSPTHLIKTRGQQVTLRCSSQSGHNTVSWYQQALGQGPQFIFQYYREEENGRGNFPPRFSGLQFPNYSSELNVNALELDDSALYLCASSLAAGAAYEQYFGPGTRLTVT.